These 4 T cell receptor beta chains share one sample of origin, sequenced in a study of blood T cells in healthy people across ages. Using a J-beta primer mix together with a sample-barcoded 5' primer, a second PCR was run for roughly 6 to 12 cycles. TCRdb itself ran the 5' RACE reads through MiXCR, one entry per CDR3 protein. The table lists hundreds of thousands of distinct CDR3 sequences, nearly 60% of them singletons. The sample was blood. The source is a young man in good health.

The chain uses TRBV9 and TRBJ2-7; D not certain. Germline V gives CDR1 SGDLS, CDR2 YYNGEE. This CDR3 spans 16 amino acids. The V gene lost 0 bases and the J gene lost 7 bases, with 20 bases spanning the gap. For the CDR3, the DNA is TGTGCCAGCAGCGTAGGGTCCAGCTTCACCGCTAAGGAGCAGTACTTC. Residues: CASSVGSSFTAKEQYF. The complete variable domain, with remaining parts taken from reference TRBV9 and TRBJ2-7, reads DSGVTQTPKHLITATGQRVTLRCSPRSGDLSVYWYQQSLDQGLQFLIQYYNGEERAKGNILERFSAQQFPDLHSELNLSSLELGDSALYFCASSVGSSFTAKEQYFGPGTRLTVT.

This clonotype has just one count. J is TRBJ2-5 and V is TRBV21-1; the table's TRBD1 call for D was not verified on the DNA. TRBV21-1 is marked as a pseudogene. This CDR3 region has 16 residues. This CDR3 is CASSPPGCRGGETQYF. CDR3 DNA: TGTGCCAGCAGCCCCCCCGGATGCCGTGGGGGAGAGACCCAGTACTTC.

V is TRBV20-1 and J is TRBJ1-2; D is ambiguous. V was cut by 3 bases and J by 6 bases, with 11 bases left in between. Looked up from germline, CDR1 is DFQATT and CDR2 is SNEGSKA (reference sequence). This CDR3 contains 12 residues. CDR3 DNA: TGCAGTGCTAGTGACCAGATTAATGGCTACACCTTC. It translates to CSASDQINGYTF.

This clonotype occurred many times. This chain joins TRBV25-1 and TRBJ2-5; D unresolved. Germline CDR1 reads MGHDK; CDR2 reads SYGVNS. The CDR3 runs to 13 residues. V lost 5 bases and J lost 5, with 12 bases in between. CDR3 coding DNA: TGTGCCAGCAGTCTGCCGGGTGGGGAGACCCAGTACTTC. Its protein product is CASSLPGGETQYF.